This TCR beta chain stems from a study of beta chain features in type 1 diabetes. Study observations and caveats: Reduced insertions and increased deletions marked VDJ junctions in type 1 diabetes patients. Among all four CD4+ subsets, Type 1 diabetes patients had TCRB CDR3s that were moderately but significantly shorter. Whatever favoring of shorter templates PCR might show would apply equally to patients and controls.

As every portion of the isolated RNA was reverse transcribed, the sequencing read expressed TCRB transcripts. Repertoires were generated with immunoSEQ multiplex PCR, while TCRdb's copy carries only in-frame clones and drops some. The sample contains roughly 160,000 clones, about 9% of which appear only once. Via CD45RO/CCR7/CD25/CD127/CD95/CD27, cells of the CD4+ naive, central memory, regulatory and stem cell-like memory subsets were sorted. In this sample, this clone turned up a few times. Its antigen remains unknown. The CDR3 has 15 amino acids. Germline V gene sequence: CDR1 LGHNA, CDR2 YSLEER. Trimming took off 0 bases at V and 4 bases at J, with 12 bases between the two ends.

Sample: central memory CD4+ T cells from blood. This clonotype originated in a young woman with type 1 diabetes. The chain has TRBV4-3 and TRBJ1-2, with D unresolved. The CDR3 DNA follows: TGCGCCAGCAGCCAAGAAGGCGCGGGCTTCTATGGCTACACCTTC. Protein: CASSQEGAGFYGYTF.